The 17 T cell receptor beta chains below all came from one sample that was sequenced in a study of T cell changes during pregnancy in multiple sclerosis (dated by TCRdb to 2018 to 2020). The library was built by means of the immunoSEQ multiplex PCR assay. TCRdb retrieved this table from immuneACCESS and kept in-frame rearrangements only. Not all clones are present; in checked studies, unresolved V genes account for under half, and no reason is known for the remainder. For this sample the table gives just under 80,000 clones, of which about 93% were detected only once. Together, the top ten hold approximately 0.7% of the sample. The specimen comprised peripheral blood, sampled in the second trimester of pregnancy. These TCRs come from a female donor in good health, enrolled as a control in a pregnancy study.

This sequence joins TRBV4-3 and TRBJ2-1, with D hard to call. Germline CDR1 reads LGHNA; CDR2 reads YSLEER. The germline V and J ends were trimmed by 0 bases and 8 bases, with 11 bases remaining between them. CDR3 size: 14 residues. As DNA, the CDR3 is TGCGCCAGCAGCCAAGATTACCACGAGGATGAGCAGTTCTTC. This encodes CASSQDYHEDEQFF.

V and J are TRBV6-1 and TRBJ1-5, with 7 bases identical to TRBD1. CDR1 is MNHNS and CDR2 is SASEGT in the germline V gene. The V and J ends lost 4 bases and 0 bases, in that order; junction bases with no gene match: 6. This CDR3 has 16 residues. The CDR3 reads CASSAEGGNSNQPQHF. The CDR3 DNA sequence: TGTGCCAGCAGTGCGGAAGGGGGCAATAGCAATCAGCCCCAGCATTTT.

In the case of this clone: At one end the junction does not follow the germline gene, possibly because of a read error. This chain joins TRBV7-3 and TRBJ2-5, with TRBD2 matching 8 bases. This CDR3 region has 14 residues. CDR1 is SGHTA, CDR2 FQGTGA, per germline. The CDR3 DNA reads TGTGCCAGCAGCCTAACGGGGGGGAGGGAGACCCAGTACTTC. Its protein is CASSLTGGRETQYF.

The chain is built from TRBV2 and TRBJ2-7; 9 bases are a match to TRBD1. The germline V gene has CDR1 SNHLY and CDR2 FYNNEI. CDR3 length: 14 amino acids. J gave up 3 bases and V 6 bases, and 6 bases lay outside the gene matches. CDR3 nucleotides: TGTGCCAGCAGAACGGACAGGGGTTACTACGAGCAGTACTTC. It encodes CASRTDRGYYEQYF.

The CDR3 DNA reads as TGTGCCAGCAGTCAGGTCCTGGGACAGGGGGCTCTTAATTCACCCCTCCACTTT. Translated: CASSQVLGQGALNSPLHF. The chain has TRBV5-4 and TRBJ1-6, with TRBD1 matching over 12 bases. The CDR3 contains 18 residues. Germline V gene lookup returns CDR1 SGHNT and CDR2 YYREEE (reference sequence). J was trimmed by 6 bases and V by 5 bases; bases with no gene match: 12.

For the CDR3, the DNA is TGTGCCAGCAGTCTCGGGACTAGCGGGGGGAACACCGGGGAGCTGTTTTTT. This codes for CASSLGTSGGNTGELFF. The J gene is TRBJ2-2, the V gene TRBV5-4, with 14 bases matching TRBD2. Unmatched junction bases numbered 4, after V lost 5 bases and J lost 1 base. CDR3 size: 17 residues. Germline V gene data show CDR1 as SGHNT and CDR2 as YYREEE (reference sequence).

In its sample, this clone was seen once. The chain carries TRBV5-1 and TRBJ2-7, with TRBD1 matching over 8 bases. J was trimmed by 1 base and V by 4 bases; bases with no gene match: 13. The CDR3 sequence is 17 residues long. Per the germline V gene, CDR1 is SGHRS and CDR2 is YFSETQ. The CDR3 sequence is CASSLNSRGRESYEQYF. The DNA of the CDR3 is TGCGCCAGCAGCCTGAATTCCAGGGGGCGAGAATCCTACGAGCAGTACTTC. Variable domain in full (rest from reference TRBV5-1 and TRBJ2-7): KAGVTQTPRYLIKTRGQQVTLSCSPISGHRSVSWYQQTPGQGLQFLFEYFSETQRNKGNFPGRFSGRQFSNSRSEMNVSTLELGDSALYLCASSLNSRGRESYEQYFGPGTRLTVT.

The V and J genes are TRBV7-9 and TRBJ1-2, with D tentatively TRBD1 (5 bases). V was shortened by 4 bases and J by 7 bases, with 22 bases between the two germline ends. This CDR3 has 16 amino acids. The germline CDR1 and CDR2 sequences are SEHNR and FQNEAQ (reference sequence). The CDR3 DNA is TGTGCCAGCAGCTCCGCGTTTTCTGGGCAGGGTAGTGGCTACACCTTC. This codes for CASSSAFSGQGSGYTF.

CDR3 nucleotide sequence: TGTGCCAGCACCCAGGACAGGGGGAACACTGAAGCTTTCTTT. It translates to CASTQDRGNTEAFF. The V gene is TRBV2, the J gene TRBJ1-1; TRBD1 matches at 9 bases. This CDR3 has 14 residues. Germline-derived CDR1 and CDR2 are SNHLY and FYNNEI. V lost 7 bases, J lost 1 base, and 4 bases stayed unmatched. Full variable domain (remainder filled in from reference TRBV2 and TRBJ1-1): EPEVTQTPSHQVTQMGQEVILRCVPISNHLYFYWYRQILGQKVEFLVSFYNNEISEKSEIFDDQFSVERPDGSNFTLKIRSTKLEDSAMYFCASTQDRGNTEAFFGQGTRLTVV.

This clone was recorded only once. The chain recombines TRBV27 with TRBJ2-7; no clear D. The CDR3 covers 16 residues. Looked up from germline, CDR1 is MNHEY and CDR2 is SMNVEV (reference sequence). Trimming stripped 2 bases from V and 2 bases from J, with 16 bases between. The CDR3 sequence: CASSLTAPLITYEQYF. The CDR3 nucleotides are TGTGCCAGCAGTTTAACAGCTCCCCTTATTACCTACGAGCAGTACTTC.

V gene TRBV7-3 combines with J gene TRBJ1-4, with 7 bases identical to TRBD1. Germline CDR1 reads SGHTA; CDR2 reads FQGTGA. The CDR3 contains 15 residues. Losses at the gene ends were 5 bases for V and 5 bases for J; bases not matched to a gene: 8. CDR3 amino acids: CASSPTGTANEKLFF. DNA for the CDR3: TGTGCCAGCAGCCCGACCGGGACAGCGAATGAAAAACTGTTTTTT.

The chain links TRBV10-3 to TRBJ2-7; no clear D. The CDR3 has 17 amino acids. Per the germline V gene, CDR1 is ENHRY and CDR2 is SYGVKD. Trimming removed 4 bases at V and 0 bases at J, with 19 bases between. The CDR3 here is CAISAAGQTHISYEQYF. For the CDR3, the DNA is TGTGCCATCAGTGCGGCAGGTCAAACGCATATCTCCTACGAGCAGTACTTC.

This clone was seen a single time. This rearrangement joins TRBV25-1 to TRBJ2-1, with 14 nucleotides matching TRBD2. The germline V gene has CDR1 MGHDK and CDR2 SYGVNS. The CDR3 has 16 residues. The ends lost 6 bases at V and 4 bases at J; junction bases unmatched: 5. The chain's CDR3 is CASRETSGGVYNEQFF. CDR3 DNA sequence: TGTGCCAGCAGGGAGACTAGCGGGGGGGTTTACAATGAGCAGTTCTTC.

V and J are TRBV7-2 and TRBJ2-7, with 9 bases that match TRBD2. The germline V gene has CDR1 SGHTA and CDR2 FQGNSA. J gave up 0 bases and V 1 base, and 4 bases lay outside the gene matches. The CDR3 covers 16 residues. CDR3 sequence (DNA): TGTGCCAGCAGCTTAGTAGCGGGGGTTGACTCCTACGAGCAGTACTTC. Its translation is CASSLVAGVDSYEQYF. The whole variable domain, filled in from reference TRBV7-2 and TRBJ2-7, reads GAGVSQSPSNKVTEKGKDVELRCDPISGHTALYWYRQSLGQGLEFLIYFQGNSAPDKSGLPSDRFSAERTGGSVSTLTIQRTQQEDSAVYLCASSLVAGVDSYEQYFGPGTRLTVT.

V gene TRBV30 combines with J gene TRBJ2-5, with 7 bases matching TRBD2. The V gene end was trimmed by 5 bases and the J gene end by 5 bases; junction bases not matched to a gene: 2. The germline V gene encodes CDR1 GTSNPN and CDR2 SVGIG (reference sequence). The CDR3 loop spans 11 amino acids. The CDR3 DNA sequence: TGTGCCTGGGGGACTACGGAGACCCAGTACTTC. Translating it yields CAWGTTETQYF.

V and J are TRBV6-1 and TRBJ1-1; no definite D call. The length of the CDR3 is 13 residues. The germline V and J ends were trimmed by 5 bases and 1 base, with 8 bases remaining between them. Per the germline V gene, CDR1 is MNHNS and CDR2 is SASEGT. This chain's CDR3 is CASSKEGNTEAFF. Here the CDR3 DNA reads TGTGCCAGCAGTAAGGAGGGGAACACTGAAGCTTTCTTT.

The rearrangement uses TRBV11-2 and TRBJ2-7; D is unclear. V gave up 5 bases and J gave up 6 bases, with 23 bases separating them. The CDR3 runs 16 residues. Per the germline V gene, CDR1 is SGHAT and CDR2 is FQNNGV. The CDR3 loop is CASSTLMSTGRGEQYF. For the CDR3, the DNA is TGTGCCAGCAGCACGTTGATGTCCACCGGAAGAGGCGAGCAGTACTTC.